This T cell receptor beta chain was found in a study of cytomegalovirus exposure and HLA in healthy donors. 13 Jbeta primers and 60 Vbeta primers were used for the PCR. Clones were sequenced by immunoSEQ multiplex PCR, and TCRdb holds only the in-frame ones, with some missing. The repertoire holds roughly 150,000 clones, 85% seen once, with 1% in the top ten. This clone showed up just once. The antigen is not known. The V segment lost 3 bases and the J segment 3 bases; nucleotides outside the gene matches: 7. From germline, CDR1 is SGDLS and CDR2 YYNGEE. The CDR3 has 16 residues. Study results and limitations: The listing of 150 to 200 TCR beta chains classed them as cytomegalovirus-associated.

Source material: PBMCs. This TCR derives from a boy aged 2 to 10 in good health and CMV-seronegative. The chain links TRBV9 to TRBJ2-4, with 9 bases aligning to TRBD2. The CDR3 reads CASSEGLAFDKNIQYF. DNA for the CDR3: TGTGCCAGCAGCGAGGGACTAGCTTTCGACAAAAACATTCAGTACTTC.